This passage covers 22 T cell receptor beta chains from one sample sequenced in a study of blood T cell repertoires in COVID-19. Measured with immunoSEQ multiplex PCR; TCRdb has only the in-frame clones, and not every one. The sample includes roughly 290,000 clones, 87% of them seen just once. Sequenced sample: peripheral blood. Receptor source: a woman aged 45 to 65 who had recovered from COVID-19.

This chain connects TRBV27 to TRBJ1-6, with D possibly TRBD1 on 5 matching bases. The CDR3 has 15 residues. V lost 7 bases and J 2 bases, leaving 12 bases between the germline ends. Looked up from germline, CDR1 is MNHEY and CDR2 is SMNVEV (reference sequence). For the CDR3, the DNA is TGTGCCAGCAAATTTGGGGGGGCCTATAATTCACCCCTCCACTTT. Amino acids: CASKFGGAYNSPLHF.

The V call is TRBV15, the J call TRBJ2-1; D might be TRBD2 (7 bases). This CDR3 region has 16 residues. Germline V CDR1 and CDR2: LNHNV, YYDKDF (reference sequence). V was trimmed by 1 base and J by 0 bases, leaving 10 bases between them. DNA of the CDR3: TGTGCCACCAGCAGAGGGGGGGGCCACTCCTACAATGAGCAGTTCTTC. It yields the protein CATSRGGGHSYNEQFF.

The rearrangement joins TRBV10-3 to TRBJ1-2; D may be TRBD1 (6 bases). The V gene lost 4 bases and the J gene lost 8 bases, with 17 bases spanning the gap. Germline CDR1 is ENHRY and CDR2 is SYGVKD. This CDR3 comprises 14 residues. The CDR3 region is CAISVDSQTGGYTF. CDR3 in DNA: TGTGCCATCAGTGTGGACAGCCAAACTGGGGGCTACACCTTC.

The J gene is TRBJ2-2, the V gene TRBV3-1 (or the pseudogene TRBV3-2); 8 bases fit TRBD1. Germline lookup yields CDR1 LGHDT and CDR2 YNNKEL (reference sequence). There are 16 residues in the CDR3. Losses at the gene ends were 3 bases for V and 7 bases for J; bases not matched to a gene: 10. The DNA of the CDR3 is TGTGCCAGCAGCCATCCAGGGGGCATCGGTGGCGGGGAGCTGTTTTTT. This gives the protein CASSHPGGIGGGELFF.

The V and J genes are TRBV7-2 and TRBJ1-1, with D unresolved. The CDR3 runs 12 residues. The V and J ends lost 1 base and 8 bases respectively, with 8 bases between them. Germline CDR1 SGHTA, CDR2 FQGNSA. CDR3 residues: CASSLVYREAFF. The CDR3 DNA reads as TGTGCCAGCAGCTTAGTTTACCGGGAAGCTTTCTTT.

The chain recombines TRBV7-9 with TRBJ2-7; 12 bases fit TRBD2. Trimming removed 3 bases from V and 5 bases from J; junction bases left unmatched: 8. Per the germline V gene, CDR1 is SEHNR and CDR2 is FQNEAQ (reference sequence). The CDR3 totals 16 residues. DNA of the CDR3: TGTGCCAGCAGCTTGGGTACTAGCGGGGGGCAGAACGAGCAGTACTTC. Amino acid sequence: CASSLGTSGGQNEQYF.

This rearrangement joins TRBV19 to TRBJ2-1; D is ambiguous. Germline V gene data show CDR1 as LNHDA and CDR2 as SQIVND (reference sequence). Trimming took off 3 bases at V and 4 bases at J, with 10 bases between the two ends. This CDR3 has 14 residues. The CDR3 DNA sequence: TGTGCCAGTAGTATCGGGTCCCCGTACAATGAGCAGTTCTTC. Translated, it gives CASSIGSPYNEQFF.

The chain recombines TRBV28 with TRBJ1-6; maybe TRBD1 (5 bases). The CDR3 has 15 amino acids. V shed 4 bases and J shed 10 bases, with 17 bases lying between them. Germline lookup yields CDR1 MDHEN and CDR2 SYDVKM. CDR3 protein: CASSWAGGKQSPLHF. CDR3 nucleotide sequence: TGTGCCAGCAGTTGGGCCGGGGGGAAACAGTCACCCCTCCACTTT.

The CDR3 loop is CASSPSEEHEQYF. CDR3 nucleotide sequence: TGCGCCAGCAGTCCTTCAGAGGAACACGAGCAGTACTTC. The chain couples TRBV23-1 to TRBJ2-7; no definite D call. TRBV23-1 is classed as an ORF, of uncertain function. Trimming cost V 4 bases and J 5 bases, with 12 bases left between them. The CDR3 has 13 amino acids.

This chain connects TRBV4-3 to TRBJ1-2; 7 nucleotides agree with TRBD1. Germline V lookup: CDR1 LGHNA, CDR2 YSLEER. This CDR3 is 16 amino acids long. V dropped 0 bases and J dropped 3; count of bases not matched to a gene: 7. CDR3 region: CASSQDGDSLDYGYTF. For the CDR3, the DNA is TGCGCCAGCAGCCAAGATGGGGACAGCTTAGACTATGGCTACACCTTC.

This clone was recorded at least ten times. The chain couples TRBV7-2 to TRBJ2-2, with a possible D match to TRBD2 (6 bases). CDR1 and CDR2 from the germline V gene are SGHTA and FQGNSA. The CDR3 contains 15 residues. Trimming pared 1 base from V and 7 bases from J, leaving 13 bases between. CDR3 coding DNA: TGTGCCAGCAGCTTAGTTAGGGGAGCGGGCGGGGAGCTGTTTTTT. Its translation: CASSLVRGAGGELFF.

The DNA for the CDR3 is TGTGCCAGCAGCGTAACTAGCGGCACCGTCTACGAGCAGTACTTC. Translating gives CASSVTSGTVYEQYF. This rearrangement joins TRBV9 to TRBJ2-7, with 8 nucleotides matching TRBD2. The V gene end was trimmed by 1 base and the J gene end by 3 bases; junction bases not matched to a gene: 6. CDR1 and CDR2 (germline): SGDLS, YYNGEE. The CDR3 totals 15 residues.

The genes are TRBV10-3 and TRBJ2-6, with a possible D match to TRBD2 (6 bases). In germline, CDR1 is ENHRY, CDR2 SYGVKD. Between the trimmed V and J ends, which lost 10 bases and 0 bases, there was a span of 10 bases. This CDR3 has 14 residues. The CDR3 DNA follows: TGTGCCACGGGGGACGGCTCTGGGGCCAACGTCCTGACTTTC. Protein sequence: CATGDGSGANVLTF.

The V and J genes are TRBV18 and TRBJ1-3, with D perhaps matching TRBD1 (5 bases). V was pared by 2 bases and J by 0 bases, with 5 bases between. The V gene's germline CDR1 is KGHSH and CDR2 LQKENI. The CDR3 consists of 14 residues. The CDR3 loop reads CASSPDSSGNTIYF. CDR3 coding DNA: TGTGCCAGCTCACCAGACAGCTCTGGAAACACCATATATTTT. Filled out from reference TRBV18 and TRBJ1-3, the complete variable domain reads NAGVMQNPRHLVRRRGQEARLRCSPMKGHSHVYWYRQLPEEGLKFMVYLQKENIIDESGMPKERFSAEFPKEGPSILRIQQVVRGDSAAYFCASSPDSSGNTIYFGEGSWLTVV.

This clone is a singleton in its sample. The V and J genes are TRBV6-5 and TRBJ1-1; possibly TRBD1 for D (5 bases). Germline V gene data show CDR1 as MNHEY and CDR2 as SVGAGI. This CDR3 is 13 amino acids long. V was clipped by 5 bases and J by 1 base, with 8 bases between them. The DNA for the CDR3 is TGTGCCAGCAGTCTGACAGAGAACACTGAAGCTTTCTTT. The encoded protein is CASSLTENTEAFF.

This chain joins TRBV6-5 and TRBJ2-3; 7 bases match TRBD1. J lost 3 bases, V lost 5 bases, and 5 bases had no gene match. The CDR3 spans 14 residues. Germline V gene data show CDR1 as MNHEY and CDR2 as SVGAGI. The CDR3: CASSRQGLTDTQYF. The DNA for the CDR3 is TGTGCCAGCAGTCGACAGGGCTTGACAGATACGCAGTATTTT.

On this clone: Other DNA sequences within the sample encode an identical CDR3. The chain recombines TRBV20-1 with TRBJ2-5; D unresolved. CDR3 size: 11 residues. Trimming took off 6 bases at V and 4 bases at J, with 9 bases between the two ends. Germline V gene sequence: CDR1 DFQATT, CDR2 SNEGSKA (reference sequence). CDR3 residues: CSALSGETQYF. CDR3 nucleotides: TGCAGTGCCCTCAGTGGAGAGACCCAGTACTTC.

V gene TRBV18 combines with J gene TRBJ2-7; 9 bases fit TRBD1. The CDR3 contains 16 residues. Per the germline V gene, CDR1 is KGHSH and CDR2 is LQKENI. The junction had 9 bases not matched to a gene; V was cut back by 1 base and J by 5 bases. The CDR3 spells CASSPLNRGPIDEQYF. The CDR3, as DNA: TGTGCCAGCTCACCACTCAACAGGGGGCCCATCGACGAGCAGTACTTC.

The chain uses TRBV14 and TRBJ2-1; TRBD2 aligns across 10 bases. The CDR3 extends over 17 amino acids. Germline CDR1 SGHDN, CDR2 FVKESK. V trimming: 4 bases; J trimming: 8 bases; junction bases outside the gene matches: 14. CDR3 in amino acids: CASSPRRASGSSDEQFF. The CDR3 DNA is TGTGCCAGCAGCCCGCGTCGGGCTAGCGGGAGTTCAGATGAGCAGTTCTTC.

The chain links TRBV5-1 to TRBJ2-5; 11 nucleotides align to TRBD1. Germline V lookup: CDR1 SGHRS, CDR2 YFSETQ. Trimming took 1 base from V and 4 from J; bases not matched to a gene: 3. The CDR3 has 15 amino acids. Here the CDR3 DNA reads TGCGCCAGCAGCTTGAGCGGACAGGGGGCAGAGACCCAGTACTTC. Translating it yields CASSLSGQGAETQYF.

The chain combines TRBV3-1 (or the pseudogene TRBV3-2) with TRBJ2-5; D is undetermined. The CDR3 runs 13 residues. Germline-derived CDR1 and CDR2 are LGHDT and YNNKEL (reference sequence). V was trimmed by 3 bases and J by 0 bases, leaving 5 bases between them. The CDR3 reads CASSQGYQETQYF. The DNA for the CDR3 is TGTGCCAGCAGCCAGGGCTACCAAGAGACCCAGTACTTC.

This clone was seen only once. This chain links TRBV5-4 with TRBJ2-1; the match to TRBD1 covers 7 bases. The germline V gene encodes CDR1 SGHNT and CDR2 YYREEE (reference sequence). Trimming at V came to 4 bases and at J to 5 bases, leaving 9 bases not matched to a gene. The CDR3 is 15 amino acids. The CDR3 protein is CASSLRAGGNNEQFF. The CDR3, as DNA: TGTGCCAGCAGCCTGCGGGCAGGGGGTAACAATGAGCAGTTCTTC.